This T cell receptor (beta chain) was observed in a study of T-cell memory formation after mild COVID-19. Overall study findings and caveats: Later expanders leaned CD4+, whereas clones that contracted between day 15 and 85 were balanced CD4/CD8.

The germline CDR1 and CDR2 sequences are SEHNR and FQNEAQ (reference sequence). The CDR3 extends over 16 amino acids. Amplification by 5'RACE using constant-segment primers produced TCR alpha and TCR beta cDNA libraries that carried sample barcodes and UMIs. From the 5' RACE reads, TCRdb called clonotypes with MiXCR, one entry per CDR3 protein. Counted here are under 600,000 distinct CDR3 sequences, less than 25% occurring once; the ten biggest clones make up around 8.4%. As to this clonotype: The antigen is unknown. An end of the junction does not agree with germline; a read error may underlie this.

Sequenced material: PBMCs or a T cell subset sorted from them (not recorded which). This receptor was obtained from an adult woman who had mild COVID-19 (a few samples of this study predate the infection). Cell type and time point are not known. The chain has TRBV7-9 and TRBJ1-6, with TRBD1 matching over 9 bases. This chain's CDR3 is CASSSGQGFYNSPIHF. As DNA, the CDR3 is TGTGCCAGCAGCTCCGGACAGGGGTTTTATAATTCACCCATCCACTTT.